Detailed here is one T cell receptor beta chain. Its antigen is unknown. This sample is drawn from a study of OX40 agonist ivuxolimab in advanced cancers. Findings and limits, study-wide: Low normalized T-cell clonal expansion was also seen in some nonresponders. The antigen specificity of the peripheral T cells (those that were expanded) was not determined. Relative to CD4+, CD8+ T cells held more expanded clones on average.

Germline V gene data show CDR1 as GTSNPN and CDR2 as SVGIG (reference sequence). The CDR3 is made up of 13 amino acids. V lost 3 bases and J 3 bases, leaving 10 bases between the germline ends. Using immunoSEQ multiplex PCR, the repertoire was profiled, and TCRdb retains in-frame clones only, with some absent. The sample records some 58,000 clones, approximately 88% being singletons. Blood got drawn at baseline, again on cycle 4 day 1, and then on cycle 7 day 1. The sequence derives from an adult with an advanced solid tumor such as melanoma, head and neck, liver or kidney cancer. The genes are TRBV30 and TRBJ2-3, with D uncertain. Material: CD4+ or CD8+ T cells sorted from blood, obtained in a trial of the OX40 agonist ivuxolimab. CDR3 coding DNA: TGTGCCTGGAGGGTACAGCCGACAGATACGCAGTATTTT. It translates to CAWRVQPTDTQYF.